This T cell receptor (beta chain) was identified in a study of graft-versus-host responses after intestinal transplantation. As for the study in general: Every transplant recipient was induced with anti-thymocyte globulin, then maintained on tacrolimus and steroids for about three years.

Germline CDR1 is MNHEY and CDR2 is SMNVEV (reference sequence). The CDR3 consists of 13 residues. The ends were cut back, 5 bases at V and 5 bases at J, with 12 bases in the middle. Study-level results: Individuals carrying graft-donor T cell macrochimerism showed high graft-versus-host to host-versus-graft clonal ratios in allografts. Early post-transplant HvG declines tracked with peak circulating GvH clone levels. Some GvH clones were seen earlier in gut or blood, suggesting intestinal origin.

This clone showed up just a few times. Its cognate antigen is unknown. Here immunoSEQ multiplex PCR was the method, and the copy in TCRdb shows in-frame clones only, minus some. The data hold 100,000 or so clones, with 91% observed a single time. This sequence originates from a human donor who was the organ donor for an intestinal transplant. This rearrangement joins TRBV27 to TRBJ1-2; D is undetermined. The starting material was unstimulated CD4+ T cells sorted from spleen or lymph node cells, obtained before transplant. CDR3 amino acids: CASSPLGGYGYTF. CDR3 DNA: TGTGCCAGCAGTCCCCTGGGAGGTTATGGCTACACCTTC.